Included here is one T cell receptor beta chain sequence, with context. Its antigen remains unidentified. The length of the CDR3 is 16 residues. Germline V gives CDR1 LNHDA, CDR2 SQIVND (reference sequence). TCRdb reanalyzed the 5' RACE reads, giving one entry per CDR3 protein sequence and no DNA. The clone table shows about 440,000 distinct CDR3 sequences, with the ten largest holding roughly 7.2%. These data originate in a study of T cells expressing NK-cell markers. On the study more broadly: Sorted CD3+CD56+NKG2C+, CD3+CD56+NKG2C- and CD3+CD56-NKG2C+ T-cell subsets were beta-chain profiled. In the group of eight sequenced donors, seven were HCMV-seropositive and one was seronegative.

Study-wide findings and caveats: For 5 to 7 donors, the dominant NKG2C+ clonotypes made up roughly 1.0-7.0% of their CD8+ T cells. The CD3+CD56-NKG2C+ fraction was also led by these clonotypes in several donors.

The receptor was isolated from a woman aged 18 to 75 in good health. The sample consisted of blood T cells: a sorted CD56 or NKG2C T cell subset, CD4+ or CD8+ T cells, or bulk PBMC T cells (not recorded which). The chain links TRBV19 to TRBJ2-3. The CDR3 is CASSIAWGLARDTQYF.